This TCR beta chain was recovered during a study of OX40 agonist ivuxolimab in advanced cancers. Study in general: The study treated patients with ivuxolimab, an agonistic anti-OX40 (CD134) antibody. Ivuxolimab was administered intravenously to patients at 0.01 to 10 mg/kg every 2 weeks.

Germline CDR1 reads SEHNR; CDR2 reads FQNEAQ (reference sequence). V lost 1 base and J lost 5; bases outside the gene matches: 8. This CDR3 has 16 residues. As regards this clone: Its antigen is undetermined.

Study results and caveats: Part of the nonresponder group also had normalized T-cell clonal expansion that was low. Average numbers of expanded clones were greater in CD8+ T cells than in CD4+.

Clones were read by immunoSEQ multiplex PCR, and TCRdb kept only the in-frame ones, dropping some. Here the sample spans around 17,000 clones, nearly 95% being singletons. The receptor comes from an adult with an advanced solid tumor such as melanoma, head and neck, liver or kidney cancer. The sequences come from CD4+ or CD8+ T cells sorted from blood, collected in a trial of the OX40 agonist ivuxolimab. The chain links TRBV7-9 to TRBJ2-5, with TRBD2 matching over 9 bases. This chain's CDR3 is CASSLGTSGGRETQYF. DNA of the CDR3: TGTGCCAGCAGCTTAGGAACGAGCGGGGGGCGGGAGACCCAGTACTTC.